This T cell receptor beta chain emerged from a study of T cell responses to AZD1222 COVID-19 vaccine. Measured with immunoSEQ multiplex PCR; TCRdb has only the in-frame clones, and not every one. Of some 180,000 clones in the sample, roughly 89% were seen once. Points on this clone: What it recognizes is unknown.

The CDR3 sequence is 16 residues long. Looked up from germline, CDR1 is SEHNR and CDR2 is FQNEAQ (reference sequence). V shed 5 bases, J shed 2 bases, and the junction held 8 bases outside the gene matches. General study findings and limits: No day 14 peak samples; only post-peak repertoires were characterized. Targets within unmutated variant regions were reportedly found for nearly half of spike-specific TCRs.

Specimen: peripheral blood, collected on day 0 of AZD1222 vaccination. This clonotype was sampled from an adult in good health. The V gene is TRBV7-9, the J gene TRBJ2-1; 8 bases are shared with TRBD2. CDR3 protein: CASSPGGGGPYNEQFF. The CDR3 DNA follows: TGTGCCAGCAGCCCGGGGGGGGGTGGCCCCTACAATGAGCAGTTCTTC.